The source of this T cell receptor (beta chain) is a study of T cells in localized non-small cell lung cancer (dated by TCRdb to the early 2020s). Context from the whole study: Comparing tumors with uninvolved tumor-adjacent lungs, the study looked at the T cell repertoires of 200 to 250 patients with early-stage NSCLC. All 236 NSCLC patients in the cohort were treatment-naive and had localized lung tumors that were resected. Of the NSCLC patients, around 140 were male and 85 to 110 were female, and the mean age was about 69 years. Results the study describes overall, beyond this receptor: Longer overall survival was associated with higher T cell density in blood, whereas shorter survival was associated with higher clonality in adjacent lung. A median of 57 of the top 100 tumor clones were detected in paired uninvolved adjacent lung, and approximately 28 of these tumor clones were also found among the top 100 clones of the paired uninvolved adjacent lung. Because of the exploratory design, TCR variables were selected using unadjusted p-values without false-discovery rate correction. Because multi-region sequencing of the tumors was not done, intratumor heterogeneity could not be ruled out. Uninvolved tumor-adjacent lung showed the highest T cell clonality, higher than tumor, which suggests more focused antigenic responses in the adjacent lung.

At diagnosis, tumor, uninvolved tumor-adjacent lung and peripheral blood were collected and then preserved as a mix of FFPE and fresh-frozen material. Sequences KGHSH (CDR1) and LQKENI (CDR2) are obtained from the germline V gene. The CDR3 sequence holds 14 residues, the cysteine and phenylalanine included. The retained sequence is limited to the CDR3, 42 bases, with the frame set at the first base. V was cut back by 1 base and J by 7 bases, leaving a gap of 11 bases between them. TCR beta CDR3 regions were sequenced from DNA using the immunoSEQ Assay. The authors' pipeline ran thus. T cell density was computed as TCR beta template counts normalized to usable DNA estimated by amplifying housekeeping genes. Using the preseqR package, richness was estimated by extrapolating to 120,000 templates for tissue samples and 400,000 templates for PBMC samples. Clonality was calculated as one minus Pielou's evenness. Tissue-enriched TCRs were identified through differential abundance testing performed on productive amino-acid clonotypes, with a minimum total count of 5 and an alpha of 0.1. The Jaccard Index and the Morisita Overlap Index were used to quantify repertoire overlap between compartments. GLIPH clustered TCR beta CDR3s with public tetramer-defined viral CDR3s; viral motifs required at least three viral sequences plus V-gene enrichment. This immuneACCESS table, as held by TCRdb, lists in-frame sequences with V and J called but not all clones. Of the missing ones, under half trace to an unresolved V gene in checked studies; the others have no known cause. V and J calls and clone size follow that table, whereas D and trimming were derived from the DNA. Here the sample has roughly 3,100 clones; under 30% occur a single time. 15% of the sample comes from the top ten.

As to this clone: Its cognate antigen has yet to be identified. No base qualities exist here, and no much larger clone lies one base off it.

This receptor was obtained from a female donor at least 60 years old with stage I lung adenocarcinoma. The chain joins TRBV18 to TRBJ1-5, with the D gene too uncertain to name. Sequenced material: lung tumor tissue, taken before any cancer treatment. The CDR3 sequence is CASSPLGAGQPQHF. The DNA sequence reads TGTGCCAGCTCACCACTGGGCGCGGGGCAGCCCCAGCATTTT.